Sequencing of this T cell receptor beta chain was carried out in a study of CD4 T cells in relation to SARS-CoV-2 and coronaviruses. The CDR3 is 14 amino acids. The germline V gene has CDR1 LNHDA and CDR2 SQIVND (reference sequence). J was trimmed by 5 bases and V by 8 bases; bases with no gene match: 3. Clones were read by immunoSEQ multiplex PCR, and TCRdb kept only the in-frame ones, dropping some. The repertoire holds about 38,000 clones, around four fifths seen once, with approximately 20% in the top ten. Concerning this clone: Its antigen remains unidentified.

Sequencing was done on a sample of memory CD4+ T cells from PBMCs, cultured in vitro. This receptor was obtained from an adult with COVID-19. The chain carries TRBV19 and TRBJ2-5; 15 bases line up with TRBD2. The chain's CDR3 is CASGLAGGPETQYF. The CDR3 bases are TGTGCCAGTGGACTAGCGGGAGGGCCGGAGACCCAGTACTTC. The entire variable domain, with the rest obtained from reference TRBV19 and TRBJ2-5, is as follows: DGGITQSPKYLFRKEGQNVTLSCEQNLNHDAMYWYRQDPGQGLRLIYYSQIVNDFQKGDIAEGYSVSREKKESFPLTVTSAQKNPTAFYLCASGLAGGPETQYFGPGTRLLVL.